This TCR beta chain was captured in a study of blood T cell repertoires in COVID-19. Study overall: Sources were T cells, B-cell-depleted T cells, or PBMCs; the material itself was cDNA or gDNA.

Data came from immunoSEQ multiplex PCR; TCRdb stores just in-frame clones and leaves some out. This sample yields 300,000 to 400,000 clones, of which around 90% are seen a single time; 1% belongs to the top ten. After removal of 6 bases from V and 4 bases from J, the junction contained 5 bases not matched to a gene. This CDR3 has 14 residues. Germline values: CDR1 SNHLY, CDR2 FYNNEI. The origin of this receptor is a man in his fifties or sixties with active or convalescent COVID-19. The sequencing input was peripheral blood. The chain employs TRBV2 and TRBJ2-2; TRBD2 matches at 7 bases. The CDR3, as DNA: TGTGCCAGCAGCCCGACTAGCAGCACCGGGGAGCTGTTTTTT. This encodes CASSPTSSTGELFF.